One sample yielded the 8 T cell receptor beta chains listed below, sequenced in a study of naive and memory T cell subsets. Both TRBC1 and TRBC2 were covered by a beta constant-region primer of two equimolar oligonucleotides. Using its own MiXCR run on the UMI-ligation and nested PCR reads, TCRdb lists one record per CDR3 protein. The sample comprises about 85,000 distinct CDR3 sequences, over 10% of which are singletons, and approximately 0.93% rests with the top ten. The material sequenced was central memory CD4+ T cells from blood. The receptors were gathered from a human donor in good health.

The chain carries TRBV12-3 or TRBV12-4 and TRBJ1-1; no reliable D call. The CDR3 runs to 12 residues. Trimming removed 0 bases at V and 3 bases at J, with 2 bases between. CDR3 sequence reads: CASSLADTEAFF. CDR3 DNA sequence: TGTGCCAGCAGTTTAGCCGACACTGAAGCTTTCTTT.

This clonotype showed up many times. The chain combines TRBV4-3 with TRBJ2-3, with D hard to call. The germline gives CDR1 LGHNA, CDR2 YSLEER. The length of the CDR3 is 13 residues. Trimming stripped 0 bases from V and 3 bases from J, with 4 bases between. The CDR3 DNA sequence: TGCGCCAGCAGCCAAGAGGAAACAGATACGCAGTATTTT. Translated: CASSQEETDTQYF.

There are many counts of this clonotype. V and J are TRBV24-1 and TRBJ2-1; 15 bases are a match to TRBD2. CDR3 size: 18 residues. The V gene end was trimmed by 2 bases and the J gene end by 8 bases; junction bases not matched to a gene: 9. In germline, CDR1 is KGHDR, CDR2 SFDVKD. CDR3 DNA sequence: TGTGCCACCAGTGATTCGACGGGACTAGCGGGAGGATTGGATGAGCAGTTCTTC. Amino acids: CATSDSTGLAGGLDEQFF.

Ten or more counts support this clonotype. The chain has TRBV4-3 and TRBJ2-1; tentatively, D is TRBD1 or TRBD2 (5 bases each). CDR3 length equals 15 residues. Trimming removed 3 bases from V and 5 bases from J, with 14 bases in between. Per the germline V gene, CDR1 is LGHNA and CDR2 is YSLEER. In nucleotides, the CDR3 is TGCGCCAGCAGCCATGGGGACGCAGTGGACAATGAGCAGTTCTTC. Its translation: CASSHGDAVDNEQFF.

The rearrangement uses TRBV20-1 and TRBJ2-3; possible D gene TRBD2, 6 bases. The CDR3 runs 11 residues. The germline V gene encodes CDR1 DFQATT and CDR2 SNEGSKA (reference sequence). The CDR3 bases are TGCACCGCGGGAAGTACAGATACGCAGTATTTT. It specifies CTAGSTDTQYF.

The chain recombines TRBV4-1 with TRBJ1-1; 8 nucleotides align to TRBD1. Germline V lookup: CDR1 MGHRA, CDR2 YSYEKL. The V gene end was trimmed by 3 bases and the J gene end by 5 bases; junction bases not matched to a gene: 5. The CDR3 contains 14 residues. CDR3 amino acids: CASSHRGRKTEAFF. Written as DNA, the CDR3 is TGCGCCAGCAGCCACAGGGGGCGAAAGACTGAAGCTTTCTTT.

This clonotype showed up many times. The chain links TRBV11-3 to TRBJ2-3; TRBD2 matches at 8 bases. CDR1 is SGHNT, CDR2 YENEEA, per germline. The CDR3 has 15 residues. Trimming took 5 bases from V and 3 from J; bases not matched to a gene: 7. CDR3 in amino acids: CASSPDGGRTDTQYF. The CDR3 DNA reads TGTGCCAGCAGCCCAGACGGCGGGAGGACAGATACGCAGTATTTT.

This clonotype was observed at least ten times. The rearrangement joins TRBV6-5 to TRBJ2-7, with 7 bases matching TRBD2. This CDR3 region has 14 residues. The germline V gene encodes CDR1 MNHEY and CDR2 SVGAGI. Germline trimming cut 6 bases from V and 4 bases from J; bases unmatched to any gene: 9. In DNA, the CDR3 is TGTGCCAGCAGAAGAGATACAGCGGGGTACGAGCAGTACTTC. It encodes CASRRDTAGYEQYF.